Sequencing of this TCR beta chain was carried out in a study of regulatory T cells in long-lasting Graves disease. This sample's time point: newly diagnosed GD, antithyroid drugs for less than 3 months. PBMC RNA was the source of the TCR library. CDR3 length equals 14 residues. For TCR beta, libraries came from iRepertoire HTBI primers and Arm-PCR of CDR3 regions. TCRdb reanalysed the multiplex PCR reads using MiXCR and keeps one entry per CDR3 protein. The sample holds over 500,000 distinct CDR3 sequences; roughly 16% are singletons and the top ten take 18%. This sample also appeared in a second study, on T cells in Graves' hyperthyroidism and ophthalmopathy.

The material sequenced was peripheral blood mononuclear cells (PBMCs), taken at new diagnosis, from a patient treated with antithyroid drugs. The chain is built from TRBV12-3 or TRBV12-4 and TRBJ2-1; TRBD2 might be the D (7 bases). TRBJ2-5 explains the end of the DNA better; the J call may be wrong. This TCR was sampled from a woman aged 30 to 39 with Graves disease. CDR3 amino acids: CATSTGGAGETQYF. The CDR3 bases are TGTGCCACTTCCACGGGGGGCGCAGGGGAGACCCAGTACTTC.